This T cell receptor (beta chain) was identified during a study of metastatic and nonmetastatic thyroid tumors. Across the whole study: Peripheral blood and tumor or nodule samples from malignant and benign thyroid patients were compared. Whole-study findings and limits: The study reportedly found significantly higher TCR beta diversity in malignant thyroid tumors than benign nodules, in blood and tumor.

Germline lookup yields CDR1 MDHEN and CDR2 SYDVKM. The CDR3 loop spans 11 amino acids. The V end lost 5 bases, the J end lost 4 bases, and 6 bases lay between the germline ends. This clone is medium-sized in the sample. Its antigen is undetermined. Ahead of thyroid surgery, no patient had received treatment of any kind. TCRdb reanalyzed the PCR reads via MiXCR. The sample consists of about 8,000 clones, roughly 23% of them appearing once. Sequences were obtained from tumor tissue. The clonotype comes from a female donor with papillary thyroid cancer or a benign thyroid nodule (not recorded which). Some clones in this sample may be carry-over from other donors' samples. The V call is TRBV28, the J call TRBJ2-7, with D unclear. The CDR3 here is CASSVQYEQYF. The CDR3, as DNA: TGTGCCAGCAGTGTACAGTACGAGCAGTACTTC.